This TCR beta chain is drawn from a study of shared clonotypes between healthy human individuals. Background on the study: CD4 naive and memory got three plates each, CD8 naive two, CD8 memory one.

This clone has just a few counts. In the original analysis: Without quality scores, immunoSEQ junctional reads could not be filtered like full-length reads. Repertoires were generated with immunoSEQ multiplex PCR, while TCRdb's copy carries only in-frame clones and drops some. V, J and clone size were drawn from that table, and D and trimming were deduced from the DNA. The sample carries roughly 1.5 million clones, roughly 98% recorded once. The CDR3 consists of 13 residues. Looked up from germline, CDR1 is MNHEY and CDR2 is SVGAGI. V shed 8 bases and J 7 bases; nucleotides not matched to a gene: 6. This sequence originates from a man younger than 45 in good health. This sequence joins TRBV6-5 and TRBJ1-4; TRBD1 aligns across 8 bases. Material for sequencing was naive CD4+ T cells sorted from blood. Subset: CD45RA+ positively selected. The CDR3 is CASGRGPGEKLFF. The CDR3 DNA follows: TGTGCCAGCGGCAGGGGGCCGGGTGAAAAACTGTTTTTT.